This T cell receptor (beta chain) was sequenced in a study of long-term antiretroviral therapy in people with HIV (dated by TCRdb to between 2021 and 2022). Regarding the research as a whole: The earliest samples were collected approximately a decade before the 2015 WHO recommendation for immediate ART, a period when ART was typically delayed until CD4 counts fell. A retrospective serial study tested whether ART initiation and durable HIV suppression were associated with changes in peripheral blood TRB repertoire composition and diversity. The cohort contributed roughly 200 cryopreserved PBMC samples from about 31 adults with confirmed HIV infection, collected serially over a mean of about 6 years (range 1-12). Of the roughly 30 participants with HIV, approximately ten were female. Test extractions of a monoclonal T-cell line alongside a few dozen polyclonal samples showed no cross-contamination during QIAcube processing. Here is what the overall study found, with its caveats: The samples span the years 2004 to 2017, and the ART regimens used at that time may not be as effective as current regimens. At every time point, the repertoire was dominated by expanded TRB clones first identified before ART initiation, although this dominance fluctuated and, in many PLHIV, declined after ART. Inferences about post-ART repertoire changes are limited because no data were available on ART adherence, viral resistance or therapy changes. Owing to limited PBMC availability, only the TCR beta chain was sequenced, without alpha chain pairing. Unsorted PBMC were profiled instead of sorted CD4+ and CD8+ T cells because pre-ART samples had limited cell numbers. CDR3 length ranges in HIV repertoires were narrower than in controls, and network structure suggested an antigen-experienced repertoire with only a slight naive shift after ART. ART initiation was associated with a significant increase in TRB diversity, but diversity stayed significantly below transplant donor controls even after long-term ART.

V is cut back by 1 base and J by 6 bases, with 8 bases in the junction unmatched. The germline V gene specifies SGHTA as CDR1 and FQGNSA as CDR2. The CDR3 runs 16 residues from the cysteine to the phenylalanine. Only the CDR3 portion is preserved as DNA: 48 bases, with reading frame beginning at the first base. Sequencing of the TRB variable region was done with the immunoSEQ hsTCRB v3.0 assay at survey level resolution. TRB sequencing targeted a depth of about 40,000-55,000 T-cell genomes per sample. TRB libraries were pooled and sequenced on an Illumina MiSeq using a v3 150-cycle kit. The authors processed their data as follows. Analysis of repertoires was carried out in R inside a reproducible Nextflow workflow spanning QC, data transformation and analysis. LymphoSeq2, an R package for AIRR-Seq data exploration, was used to implement custom analyses. Several samples that produced fewer than 5000 total TRB sequences were removed, so some 180 HIV repertoires were analyzed. Of the roughly 180 retained HIV repertoires, 59 were collected before and roughly 130 after ART initiation. Each repertoire was downsampled to 5000 TRB nucleotide sequences, and summary statistics were averaged across 100 downsampling iterations. The analysis kept only TRB sequences whose CDR3 regions were at least seven amino acids long. Diversity was assessed using a clonality score derived from Shannon entropy and using the Gini coefficient. In the repertoire networks, any two of the top 5000 CDR3 amino acid sequences were linked whenever the two sequences differed by an edit distance of one. GLIPH2 predicted antigen specificity groups and MHC restriction for TRB CDR3 amino acid sequences. CDR3 amino acid sequences were matched against VDJdb and McPAS-TCR to flag known CMV, EBV, HIV or tissue antigen associations. Pre-ART, post-ART and control groups were compared with Wilcoxon signed-rank tests and Holm-Bonferroni correction. TCRdb carries this immuneACCESS record with in-frame sequences only. Its versions omit some clonotypes, under half of them owing to an unresolved V gene in the studies checked, with the rest unexplained. V and J calls and clone size follow that table, whereas D and trimming were derived from the DNA. This sample gives about 20,000 clones in total; around nine tenths of them show up just once. The ten largest clonotypes hold 7% to 9.5% of the sample.

A word on this clone: It has no known antigen specificity. Base qualities are missing; no much larger clone stands one base away.

Inclusion was restricted to participants for whom at least one PBMC sample before ART initiation and at least two post-ART samples were available. All participants with HIV were treated in the United States of America. Before DNA extraction, cryopreserved samples of 1-10 million PBMC were thawed and washed. At the time of the earliest PBMC sample for each participant with HIV, ages ranged from about 20 to 54 years. PBMC samples from each participant spanned 1-4 timepoints before ART initiation and 2-8 timepoints after ART initiation, with a median of 7 samples. For every participant, serial HIV viral load, CD4+ T-cell count, ART history and demographic data were obtained. Genomic DNA was extracted from unsorted PBMC with a Qiagen kit on a QIAcube, with processing performed in batches of 12 samples.

Sequencing used unsorted PBMCs, obtained about 4.1 years before starting antiretroviral therapy. The chain joins TRBV7-2 to TRBJ1-5, with 8 junctional bases fitting TRBD1. This receptor was identified in a woman in her 30s with HIV. The CDR3 here reads CASSLGAGGWGQPQHF. The nucleotide sequence reads as follows: TGTGCCAGCAGCTTAGGTGCAGGGGGCTGGGGTCAGCCCCAGCATTTT.